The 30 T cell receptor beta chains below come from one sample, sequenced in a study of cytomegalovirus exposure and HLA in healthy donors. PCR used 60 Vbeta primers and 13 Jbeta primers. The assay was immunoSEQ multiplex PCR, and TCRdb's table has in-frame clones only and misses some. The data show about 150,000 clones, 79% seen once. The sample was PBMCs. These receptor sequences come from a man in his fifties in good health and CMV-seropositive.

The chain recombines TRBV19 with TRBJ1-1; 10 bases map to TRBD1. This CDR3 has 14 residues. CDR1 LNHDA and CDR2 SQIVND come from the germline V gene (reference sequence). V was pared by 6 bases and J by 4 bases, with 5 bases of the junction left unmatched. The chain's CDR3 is CASSRTGGGTEAFF. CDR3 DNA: TGTGCCAGTAGCAGGACAGGGGGAGGCACTGAAGCTTTCTTT.

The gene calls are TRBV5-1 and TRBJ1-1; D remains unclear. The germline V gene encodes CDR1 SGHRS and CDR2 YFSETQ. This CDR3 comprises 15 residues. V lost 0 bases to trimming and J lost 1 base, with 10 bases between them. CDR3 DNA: TGCGCCAGCAGCTTGGCCGAGGCGGGGAACACTGAAGCTTTCTTT. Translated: CASSLAEAGNTEAFF.

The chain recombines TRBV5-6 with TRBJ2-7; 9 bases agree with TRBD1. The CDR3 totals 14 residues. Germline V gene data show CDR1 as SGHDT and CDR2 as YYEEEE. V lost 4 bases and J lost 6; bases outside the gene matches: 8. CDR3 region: CASSPGTGRFEQYF. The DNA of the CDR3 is TGTGCCAGCAGCCCCGGGACAGGGCGTTTCGAGCAGTACTTC.

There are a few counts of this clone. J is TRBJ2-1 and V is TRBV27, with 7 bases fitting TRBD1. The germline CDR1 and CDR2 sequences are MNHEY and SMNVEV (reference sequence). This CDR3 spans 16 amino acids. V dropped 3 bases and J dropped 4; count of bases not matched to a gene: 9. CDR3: CASSFSTGVNYNEQFF. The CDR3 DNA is TGTGCCAGCAGTTTTTCCACAGGGGTGAATTACAATGAGCAGTTCTTC.

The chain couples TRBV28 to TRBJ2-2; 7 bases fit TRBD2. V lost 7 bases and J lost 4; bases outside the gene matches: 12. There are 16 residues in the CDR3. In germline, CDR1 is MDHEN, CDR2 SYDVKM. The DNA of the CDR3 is TGTGCCAGCAAGGTGGCGGGAGAGGTAGCCACCGGGGAGCTGTTTTTT. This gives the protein CASKVAGEVATGELFF.

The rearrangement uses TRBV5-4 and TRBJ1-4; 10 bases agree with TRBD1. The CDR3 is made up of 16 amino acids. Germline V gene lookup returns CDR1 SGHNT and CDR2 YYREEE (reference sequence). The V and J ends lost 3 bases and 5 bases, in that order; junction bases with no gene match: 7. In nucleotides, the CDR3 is TGTGCCAGCAGCTCGCCCGGACAGGGGGGCAATGAAAAACTGTTTTTT. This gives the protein CASSSPGQGGNEKLFF.

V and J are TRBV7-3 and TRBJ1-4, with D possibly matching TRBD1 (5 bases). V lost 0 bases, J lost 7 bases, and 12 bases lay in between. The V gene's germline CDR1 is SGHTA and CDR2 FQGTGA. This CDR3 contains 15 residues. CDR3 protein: CASSLTGQGGEKLFF. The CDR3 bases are TGTGCCAGCAGCTTAACGGGGCAGGGAGGTGAAAAACTGTTTTTT.

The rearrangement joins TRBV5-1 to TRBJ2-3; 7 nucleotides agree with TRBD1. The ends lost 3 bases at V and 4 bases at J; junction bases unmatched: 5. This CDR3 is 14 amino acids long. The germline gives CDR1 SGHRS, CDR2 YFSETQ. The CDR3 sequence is CASSYQTGSDTQYF. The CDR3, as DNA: TGCGCCAGCAGCTACCAGACAGGGTCAGATACGCAGTATTTT.

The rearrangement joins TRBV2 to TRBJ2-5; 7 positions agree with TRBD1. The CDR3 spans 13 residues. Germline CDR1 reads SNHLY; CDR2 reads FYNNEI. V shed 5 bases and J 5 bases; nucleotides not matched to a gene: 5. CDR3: CASSYTGDETQYF. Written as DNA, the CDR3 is TGTGCCAGCAGTTATACAGGGGATGAGACCCAGTACTTC. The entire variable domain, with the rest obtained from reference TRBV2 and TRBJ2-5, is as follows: EPEVTQTPSHQVTQMGQEVILRCVPISNHLYFYWYRQILGQKVEFLVSFYNNEISEKSEIFDDQFSVERPDGSNFTLKIRSTKLEDSAMYFCASSYTGDETQYFGPGTRLLVL.

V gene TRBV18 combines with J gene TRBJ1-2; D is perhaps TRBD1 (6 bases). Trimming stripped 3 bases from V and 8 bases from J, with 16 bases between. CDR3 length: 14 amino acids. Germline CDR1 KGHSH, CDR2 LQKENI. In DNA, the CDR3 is TGTGCCAGCTCACCGAATGAGGGGGAAGGCGGCTACACCTTC. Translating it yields CASSPNEGEGGYTF.

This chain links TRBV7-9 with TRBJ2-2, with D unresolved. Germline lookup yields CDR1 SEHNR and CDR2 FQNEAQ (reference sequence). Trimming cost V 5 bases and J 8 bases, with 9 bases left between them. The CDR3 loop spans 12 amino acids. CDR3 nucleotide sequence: TGTGCCAGCAGCAAGACTGCAGGGGAGCTGTTTTTT. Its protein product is CASSKTAGELFF.

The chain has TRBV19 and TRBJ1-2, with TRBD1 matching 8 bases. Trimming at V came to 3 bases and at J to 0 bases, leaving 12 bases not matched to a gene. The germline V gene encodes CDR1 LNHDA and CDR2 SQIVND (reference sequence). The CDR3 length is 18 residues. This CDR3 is CASSIEVGQVNPNYGYTF. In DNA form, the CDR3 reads TGTGCCAGTAGTATTGAGGTGGGACAGGTTAATCCTAACTATGGCTACACCTTC. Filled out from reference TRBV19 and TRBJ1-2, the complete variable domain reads DGGITQSPKYLFRKEGQNVTLSCEQNLNHDAMYWYRQDPGQGLRLIYYSQIVNDFQKGDIAEGYSVSREKKESFPLTVTSAQKNPTAFYLCASSIEVGQVNPNYGYTFGSGTRLTVV.

The DNA for the CDR3 is TGTGCCAGTAGTGCAGATAGCAATCAGCCCCAGCATTTT. Its protein is CASSADSNQPQHF. V gene TRBV19 combines with J gene TRBJ1-5; D is ambiguous. Trimming removed 5 bases from V and 0 bases from J, with 5 bases in between. Germline CDR1 LNHDA, CDR2 SQIVND (reference sequence). The CDR3 is 13 amino acids. Looking up the rest from reference TRBV19 and TRBJ1-5 gives the full variable domain: DGGITQSPKYLFRKEGQNVTLSCEQNLNHDAMYWYRQDPGQGLRLIYYSQIVNDFQKGDIAEGYSVSREKKESFPLTVTSAQKNPTAFYLCASSADSNQPQHFGDGTRLSIL.

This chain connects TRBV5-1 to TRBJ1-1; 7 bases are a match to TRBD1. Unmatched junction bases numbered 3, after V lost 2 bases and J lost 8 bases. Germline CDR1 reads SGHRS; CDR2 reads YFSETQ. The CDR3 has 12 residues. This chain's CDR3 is CASSFGTEEAFF. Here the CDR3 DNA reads TGCGCCAGCAGCTTCGGGACAGAAGAAGCTTTCTTT.

The chain's CDR3 is CASSLSGGKETQYF. The CDR3, as DNA: TGCGCCAGCAGCTTGTCAGGGGGAAAAGAGACCCAGTACTTC. The chain recombines TRBV5-1 with TRBJ2-5; 7 bases fit TRBD1. The CDR3 loop spans 14 amino acids. Germline values: CDR1 SGHRS, CDR2 YFSETQ. Unmatched junction bases numbered 3, after V lost 1 base and J lost 3 bases.

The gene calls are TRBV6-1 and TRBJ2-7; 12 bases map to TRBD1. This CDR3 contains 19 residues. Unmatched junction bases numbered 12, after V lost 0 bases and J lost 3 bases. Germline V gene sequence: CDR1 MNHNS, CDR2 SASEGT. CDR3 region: CASSEAHGTGGLGLYEQYF. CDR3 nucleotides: TGTGCCAGCAGTGAAGCCCACGGGACAGGGGGCCTAGGGCTCTACGAGCAGTACTTC.

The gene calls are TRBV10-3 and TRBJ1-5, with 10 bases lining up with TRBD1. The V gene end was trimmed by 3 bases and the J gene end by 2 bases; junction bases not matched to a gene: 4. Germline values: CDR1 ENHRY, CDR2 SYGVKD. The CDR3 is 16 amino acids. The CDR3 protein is CAISDAGTGGNQPQHF. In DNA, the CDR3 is TGTGCCATCAGTGACGCCGGGACAGGGGGCAATCAGCCCCAGCATTTT.

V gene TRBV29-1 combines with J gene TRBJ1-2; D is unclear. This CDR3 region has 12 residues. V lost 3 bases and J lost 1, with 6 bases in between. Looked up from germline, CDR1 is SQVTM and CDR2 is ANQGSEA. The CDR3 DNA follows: TGCAGCGTTGAGAGAGTTAACTATGGCTACACCTTC. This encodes CSVERVNYGYTF.

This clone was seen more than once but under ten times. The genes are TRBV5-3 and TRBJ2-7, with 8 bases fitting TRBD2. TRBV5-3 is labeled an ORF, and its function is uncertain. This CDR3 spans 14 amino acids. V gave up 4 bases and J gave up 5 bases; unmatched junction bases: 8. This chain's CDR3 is CARSRSGKGDEQYF. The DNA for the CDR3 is TGTGCCAGAAGCCGTAGCGGGAAGGGCGACGAGCAGTACTTC.

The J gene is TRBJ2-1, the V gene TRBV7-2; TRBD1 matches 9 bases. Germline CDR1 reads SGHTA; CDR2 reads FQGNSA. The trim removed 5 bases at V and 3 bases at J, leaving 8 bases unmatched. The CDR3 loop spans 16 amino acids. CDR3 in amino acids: CASSRTGTGNYNEQFF. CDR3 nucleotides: TGTGCCAGCAGCAGAACCGGGACAGGGAACTACAATGAGCAGTTCTTC.

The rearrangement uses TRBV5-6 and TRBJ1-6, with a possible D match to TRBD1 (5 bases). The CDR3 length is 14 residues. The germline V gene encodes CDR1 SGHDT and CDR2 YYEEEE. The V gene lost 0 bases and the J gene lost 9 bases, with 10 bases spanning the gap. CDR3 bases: TGTGCCAGCAGCTTGGAAAGGGGTCGTTCACCCCTCCACTTT. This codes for CASSLERGRSPLHF.

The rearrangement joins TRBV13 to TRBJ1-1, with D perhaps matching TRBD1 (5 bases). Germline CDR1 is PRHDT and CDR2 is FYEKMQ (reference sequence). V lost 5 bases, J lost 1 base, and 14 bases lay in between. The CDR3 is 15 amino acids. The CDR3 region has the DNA TGTGCCAGCAGCCCATCACCGGGGGGGAACACTGAAGCTTTCTTT. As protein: CASSPSPGGNTEAFF.

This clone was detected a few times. The CDR3 nucleotides read TGTGCCAGCAGTGAATGGAGGGGACCCGAGCAGTACTTC. The encoded protein is CASSEWRGPEQYF. The V and J genes are TRBV6-1 and TRBJ2-7; maybe TRBD2 (6 bases). Between the trimmed V and J ends, which lost 2 bases and 6 bases, there was a span of 11 bases. Germline V gene data show CDR1 as MNHNS and CDR2 as SASEGT. The CDR3 extends over 13 amino acids.

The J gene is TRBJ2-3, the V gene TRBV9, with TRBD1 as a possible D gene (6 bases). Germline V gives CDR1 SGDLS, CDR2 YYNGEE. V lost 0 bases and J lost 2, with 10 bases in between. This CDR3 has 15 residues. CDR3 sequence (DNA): TGTGCCAGCAGCGTAGGGGGACACCCCACAGATACGCAGTATTTT. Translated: CASSVGGHPTDTQYF.

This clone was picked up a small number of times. CDR3 sequence: CASSRDSRYNQPQHF. CDR3 nucleotides: TGTGCCAGCAGTAGAGACAGCCGCTACAATCAGCCCCAGCATTTT. The chain recombines TRBV6-6 with TRBJ1-5, with a possible D match to TRBD1 (5 bases). This CDR3 spans 15 amino acids. Per the germline V gene, CDR1 is MNHNY and CDR2 is SVGAGI (reference sequence). V dropped 5 bases and J dropped 3 bases, with 14 bases sitting between them.

The CDR3 nucleotides are TGTGCCAGCAGCGCGCGGACTAACGAGCAGTACTTC. Protein: CASSARTNEQYF. The V call is TRBV11-3, the J call TRBJ2-7; a weak D match, TRBD2 (6 bases). CDR3 length: 12 residues. Germline V gives CDR1 SGHNT, CDR2 YENEEA. V was shortened by 5 bases and J by 5 bases, with 10 bases between the two germline ends.

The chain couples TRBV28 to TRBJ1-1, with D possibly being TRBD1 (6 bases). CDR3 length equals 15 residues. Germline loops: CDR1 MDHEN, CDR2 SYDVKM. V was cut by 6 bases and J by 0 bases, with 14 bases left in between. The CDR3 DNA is TGTGCCAGCAGATCTACGACAGGCTTGAACACTGAAGCTTTCTTT. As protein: CASRSTTGLNTEAFF.

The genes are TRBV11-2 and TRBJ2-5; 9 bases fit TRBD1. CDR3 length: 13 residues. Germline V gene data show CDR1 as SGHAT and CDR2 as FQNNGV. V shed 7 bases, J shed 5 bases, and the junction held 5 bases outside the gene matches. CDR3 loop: CASTRGQGETQYF. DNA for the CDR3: TGTGCCAGCACCAGGGGACAGGGTGAGACCCAGTACTTC.

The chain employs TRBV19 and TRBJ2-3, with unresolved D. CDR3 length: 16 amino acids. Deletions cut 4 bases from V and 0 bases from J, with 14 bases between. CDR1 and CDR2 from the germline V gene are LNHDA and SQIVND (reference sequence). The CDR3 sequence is CASSNSKLSSTDTQYF. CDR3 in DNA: TGTGCCAGTAGTAACAGCAAACTCTCTAGCACAGATACGCAGTATTTT. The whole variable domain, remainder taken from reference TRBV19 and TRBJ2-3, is DGGITQSPKYLFRKEGQNVTLSCEQNLNHDAMYWYRQDPGQGLRLIYYSQIVNDFQKGDIAEGYSVSREKKESFPLTVTSAQKNPTAFYLCASSNSKLSSTDTQYFGPGTRLTVL.

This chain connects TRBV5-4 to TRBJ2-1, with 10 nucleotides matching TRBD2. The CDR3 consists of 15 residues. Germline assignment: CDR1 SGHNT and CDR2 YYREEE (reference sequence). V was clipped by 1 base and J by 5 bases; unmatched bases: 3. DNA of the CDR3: TGTGCCAGCAGCTTGAGGACTAGCGGTAACAATGAGCAGTTCTTC. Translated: CASSLRTSGNNEQFF. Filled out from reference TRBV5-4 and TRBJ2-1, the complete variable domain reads ETGVTQSPTHLIKTRGQQVTLRCSSQSGHNTVSWYQQALGQGPQFIFQYYREEENGRGNFPPRFSGLQFPNYSSELNVNALELDDSALYLCASSLRTSGNNEQFFGPGTRLTVL.